The 5 T cell receptor beta chains given below trace back to one sample, sequenced in a study of CD8+CD57+ T cells in acquired aplastic anemia. CD8+CD57+ cell expansion, shown by flow cytometry, had occurred in the patients selected for sequencing. Genomic DNA served as template for TCR beta VDJ and CDR3 profiling. TCRdb analysed the reads with MiXCR anew, one entry per CDR3 protein. Here the sample spans some 160,000 distinct CDR3 sequences, around 52% being singletons. Sequencing was performed on sorted CD4+, CD8+, or CD8+CD57+ T cells (not recorded which) from PBMCs. These receptors were obtained from a human donor with aplastic anemia.

This clonotype was found many times. The chain employs TRBV7-9 and TRBJ1-2, with a possible D match to TRBD1 (5 bases). V lost 4 bases, J lost 0 bases, and 12 bases lay in between. This CDR3 has 15 residues. Germline V gene lookup returns CDR1 SEHNR and CDR2 FQNEAQ (reference sequence). The CDR3 sequence: CASSSPGDPNYGYTF. In nucleotides, the CDR3 is TGTGCCAGCAGCTCACCGGGGGACCCTAACTATGGCTACACCTTC.

Turning to this clonotype: A clone one base away is much larger, so this may be a read error. No conserved phenylalanine or tryptophan ends this CDR3, so it is likely a read error. The chain couples TRBV9 to TRBJ1-3; 10 positions match TRBD1. The CDR3 is made up of 17 amino acids. CDR1 is SGDLS and CDR2 is YYNGEE in the germline V gene. V lost 3 bases and J lost 0; bases outside the gene matches: 6. The DNA of the CDR3 is TGTGCCAGCAGCGAGGGGACAGGGGCACTCTCTGGAAACACCATATATCTT. Its protein is CASSEGTGALSGNTIYL.

This clonotype has more than one count but fewer than ten. The chain combines TRBV20-1 with TRBJ2-7, with D maybe TRBD1 (6 bases). The germline V and J ends were trimmed by 3 bases and 3 bases, with 18 bases remaining between them. This CDR3 is built from 15 residues. Germline lookup yields CDR1 DFQATT and CDR2 SNEGSKA (reference sequence). For the CDR3, the DNA is TGCAGTGCTAGCGAAGTGCTCACAGGGCGCTACGAGCAGTACTTC. Protein product: CSASEVLTGRYEQYF.

This clonotype was recorded a few times. The chain joins TRBV29-1 to TRBJ1-2; TRBD1 aligns across 10 bases. This CDR3 contains 14 residues. Germline assignment: CDR1 SQVTM and CDR2 ANQGSEA. The ends lost 4 bases at V and 8 bases at J; junction bases unmatched: 10. CDR3 loop: CSVVGRQGAGGYTF. The CDR3 region has the DNA TGCAGCGTTGTTGGGCGACAGGGGGCGGGGGGCTACACCTTC. Based on the CDR3 plus reference TRBV29-1 and TRBJ1-2, the full variable domain is SAVISQKPSRDICQRGTSLTIQCQVDSQVTMMFWYRQQPGQSLTLIATANQGSEATYESGFVIDKFPISRPNLTFSTLTVSNMSPEDSSIYLCSVVGRQGAGGYTFGSGTRLTVV.

V is TRBV2 and J is TRBJ2-2; possible D gene TRBD1, 5 bases. V was shortened by 5 bases and J by 2 bases, with 12 bases between the two germline ends. CDR1 is SNHLY, CDR2 FYNNEI, per germline. The CDR3 loop spans 15 amino acids. CDR3 sequence: CASSYSTVNTGELFF. The CDR3 region has the DNA TGTGCCAGCAGTTACTCGACAGTAAACACCGGGGAGCTGTTTTTT.